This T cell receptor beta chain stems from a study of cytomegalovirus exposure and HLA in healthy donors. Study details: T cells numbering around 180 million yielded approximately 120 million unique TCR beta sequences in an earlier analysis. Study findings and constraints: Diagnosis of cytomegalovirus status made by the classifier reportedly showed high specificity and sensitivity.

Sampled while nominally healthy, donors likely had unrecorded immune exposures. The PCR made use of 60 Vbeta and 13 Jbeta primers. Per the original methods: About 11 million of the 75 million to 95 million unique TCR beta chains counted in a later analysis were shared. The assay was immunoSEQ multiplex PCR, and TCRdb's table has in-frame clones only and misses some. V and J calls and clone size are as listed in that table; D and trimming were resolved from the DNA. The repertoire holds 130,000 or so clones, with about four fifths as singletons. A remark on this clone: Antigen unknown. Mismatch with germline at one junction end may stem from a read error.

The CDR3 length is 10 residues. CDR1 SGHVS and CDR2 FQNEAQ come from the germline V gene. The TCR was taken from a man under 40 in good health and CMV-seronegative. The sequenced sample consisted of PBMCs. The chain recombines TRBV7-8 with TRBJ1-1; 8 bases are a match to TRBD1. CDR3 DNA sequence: TGCAGGACAGGGATGACTGAAGCTTTCTTT. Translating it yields CRTGMTEAFF.